This note documents a single T cell receptor beta chain sequence. Its antigen is unknown. Per-base quality was not reported, and no clone a single base away is much larger than it. The data derive from a study of cytomegalovirus exposure and HLA in healthy donors (TCRdb year 2017). Background for the entire study: According to an earlier analysis of 550 to 700 of the donors, about 179 million T cells yielded 100 million or so unique TCR beta sequences and about 300 Gb of sequence data. Roughly 300 gigabases of sequencing data and approximately 85 million unique TCR sequences were included in an early release covering 500 to 750 HLA-typed donors. Among the approximately 400 genotyped donors, roughly 80% belonged to the genetic ancestry cluster associated with self-reported Caucasian donors. The aim of the study was to test whether cataloging public T cell receptors could identify signatures of past pathogen exposure. The study profiled the T cell repertoires of approximately 700 subjects by immunosequencing and related them to cytomegalovirus serostatus. A separate validation cohort of approximately 120 different subjects was used in addition to the approximately 700-subject first cohort. To predict cytomegalovirus infection status, the study brought together high-throughput TCR immunosequencing, statistical association of individual TCRs with disease status, and machine learning. In a later analysis, previously published TCR beta repertoires from 670 or so donors were re-analyzed and high-resolution HLA genotyping was added so that TCR occurrence patterns could be studied. Rather than drawing on any new phenotypic data, the later analysis identified candidate immune exposures from TCR beta sequences and the way those sequences occurred across donors. An earlier analysis of some 600 of the donors applied high-throughput TCR beta sequencing to assess whether each TCR beta V gene segment acted as functional or pseudogenic. Donor age, sex, ethnicity and CMV serostatus were collected together with the repertoire data. Genome-wide SNP genotypes for about 65% of the roughly 700 donors were used in a later genetic analysis, which treated that subset as a discovery cohort. Every repertoire in the discovery cohort had been generated on one and the same sequencing platform. HLA typing included class I and class II loci at four-digit resolution. Typing coverage differed by locus: A, B, C, DRB1 and DQB1 were typed in about 629-630 donors, DQA1 in about 510, DPA1 in some 610, and DPB1 in approximately 450. Because of strong linkage in the cohort, roughly five DR-DQ haplotypes were treated as single units for association and clustering. Among 300 to 500 genotyped donors of the cohort, an average of around 220,000 unique TCR beta nucleotide sequences was sequenced per donor, of which 15% to 20% were non-productive.

The library was obtained by the immunoSEQ multiplex PCR assay. For the multiplex PCR, a mixture combining 60 forward primers for TCR Vbeta segments and 13 reverse primers for TCR Jbeta segments was used. Amplification of the CDR3 region of rearranged TCR beta genes was performed with a multiplex PCR assay on genomic DNA. The Illumina HiSeq System was used to sequence the amplified TCR beta libraries as 87-base-pair reads. Under the source paper's analysis protocol: Across the 600 to 700 repertoires, a later analysis counted approximately 75 million unique TCR beta chains, approximately 10 million of which were shared by at least two donors. A nearest-neighbor algorithm error-corrected the raw reads and collapsed the reads into unique sequences, merging closely related sequences to remove PCR and sequencing errors. V, D and J gene segments were assigned by aligning CDR3 sequences to IMGT reference sequences. For a sequence to be retained, a match of at least six nucleotides was required to both a V gene segment and a J gene segment. A rearrangement counted as productive if the CDR3 had no stop codons and remained in frame with V and J, and every other rearrangement counted as non-productive. CDR3 was defined by IMGT convention, running from the second conserved V-encoded cysteine to the conserved J-encoded phenylalanine. The earlier analysis of about 590 of the donors excluded sequences that lacked an unambiguous match to a single V gene segment. In an earlier analysis of approximately 610 of the donors, V segments were called functional above 56.7% productive rearrangements and were called segregating when the between-donor standard deviation exceeded 5%. A statistical classification framework was built to diagnose cytomegalovirus status from the catalog of TCR beta chain sequences. In a later analysis, TCR nucleotide sequences were compared against IMGT/GENE-DB human TR gene sequences so that V and J genes could be assigned. Using the TCRdist pipeline, a later analysis assigned CDR3 sequences along with most-parsimonious VDJ recombination scenarios. In a later analysis, each TCR beta chain was defined by its CDR3 amino acid sequence together with its V-gene family, and reads without a unique V-gene family were excluded. As a way to deal with suspected cross-contamination and a sequencing artifact, a later analysis dropped nearly 600 nucleotide sequences that were highly shared and had low generation probability. For each public chain, a later analysis derived a clonal expansion index from normalized ranks of inferred template counts within each repertoire. A later analysis computed generation probabilities with a VDJ recombination model fitted to out-of-frame rearrangements, and checked the results against IGoR. In a later analysis, TCR-TCR, TCR-HLA and TCR-CMV co-occurrence was scored with hypergeometric tests, and a repertoire-size bias correction was applied to TCR pairs. To estimate false discovery rates, a later analysis permuted the HLA or CMV assignments 20 times. In a later analysis, co-occurring TCRs were grouped using DBSCAN, with TCRdist sequence similarity added in when clustering inside HLA-allele-positive subsets. Repertoires with fewer than 30,000 or more than 120,000 public chains were left out of co-occurrence clustering, as were a handful of repertoires with anomalous nucleotide sharing. TCRdb's version of the immuneACCESS table is confined to in-frame rearrangements and falls short of the full clone set. An unresolved V gene accounts for under half of the shortfall where checked; the remainder is of unknown origin. The D gene and trimming were derived from the DNA, and the V and J assignments and clone size from that table. The sample table holds 70,000 or so clones, of which roughly 82% were seen once. 1.9% of the sample rests with the top ten.

The cohort consisted of approximately 690 healthy bone marrow donors. All cohort members were sampled while nominally healthy, although unrecorded immune exposures were likely present. The donor was CMV seronegative and was included in the group of approximately 350 seronegative cohort members. A peripheral blood sample was collected from each donor, and TCR beta sequencing was performed on peripheral blood mononuclear cells. Genomic DNA extraction from the blood cell samples was performed with the Qiagen DNeasy Blood Extraction Kit. Between the V and J ends, shortened by 3 bases and 0 bases respectively, the junction contains 8 bases. The germline V gene encodes CDR1 KGHSH and CDR2 LQKENI. The CDR3 has 14 amino acids, counting the end cysteine and phenylalanine. Here the CDR3 DNA is all that survives: 42 bases in frame from base 1. Summary of the overall study and its limitations: In both the original and validation cohorts, the classifier was reported to diagnose cytomegalovirus status with high specificity and sensitivity. According to a later genetic analysis, donors in an Asian-associated ancestry cluster had fewer N-insertions in productive TCRs than the approximately 630-donor mean. According to the authors, the approach could potentially be generalized to other disease states and immunological phenotypes. A total of fewer than 200 TCR beta chains were listed by the study as associated with cytomegalovirus. CMV serostatus was the only immune exposure information available for the cohort. A later genetic analysis associated a missense DCLRE1C variant with V-gene and J-gene trimming of TCR beta chains, and an independent cohort replicated the association. A few of the identified cytomegalovirus-associated TCR beta chains were confirmed in vitro to be specific for cytomegalovirus antigens. A further reported finding was that TCR beta sequences accurately predicted the HLA-A and HLA-B alleles for most subjects in the first cohort. Because the 87-base-pair reads could not distinguish some IMGT-functional V segments, including TRBV6-2 and TRBV6-3, those segments were excluded. The presence/absence analyses assumed that sequencing depth was roughly uniform across donors, and that assumption may not be true. In a later analysis, about 16,000 TCR beta sequences were associated with specific HLA alleles at a false discovery rate of 0.05. In an earlier analysis of approximately 590 of the donors, most TCR beta V segments were observed in productive rearrangements about 87% or about 30% of the time, broadly matching IMGT annotations. In a later analysis, most CMV-associated TCR beta chains were found to appear HLA-restricted, with HLA associations seemingly driven largely by CMV exposure. A group of highly shared sequence variants was considered likely to be a technical artifact of the sequencing pipeline. Only TCR beta chains were sequenced in this cohort, and the absence of alpha or paired-chain data limited detectable features. HLA typing was unavailable for some donors at each locus, so association tests used only the typed subset. A later analysis found that TCR association rates varied across HLA loci, with DRB1 alleles showing the most associated TCRs and HLA-C alleles the fewest. Some 16 rarely observed V segments, including chromosome 9 orphons, were excluded from the earlier analysis of some 590 of the donors because counts were too low. When HLA alleles, especially DR and DQ, strongly co-occurred, TCR associations were difficult to assign to individual alleles. In a later analysis, HLA-associated TCR beta chains were found to be more clonally expanded and to have lower generation probabilities than equally common non-associated chains. Several of the top co-occurrence clusters appeared to be linked to parvovirus B19, influenza, CMV and Epstein-Barr virus, according to a later analysis. Correlated functional status among segregating V segments might be attributable to linkage disequilibrium, but an unknown experimental factor could not be ruled out. Most TCR sequences were observed very rarely across donors, whereas some public TCRs were present in many individuals.

The TCR originated in a young man in good health and CMV-seronegative. The sequence joins TRBV18 to TRBJ1-1; the D gene is not confidently resolved. The source material was PBMCs. The sequenced DNA is TGTGCCAGCTCACCGGGCAGCTTGAACACTGAAGCTTTCTTT. Translated, it gives CASSPGSLNTEAFF.